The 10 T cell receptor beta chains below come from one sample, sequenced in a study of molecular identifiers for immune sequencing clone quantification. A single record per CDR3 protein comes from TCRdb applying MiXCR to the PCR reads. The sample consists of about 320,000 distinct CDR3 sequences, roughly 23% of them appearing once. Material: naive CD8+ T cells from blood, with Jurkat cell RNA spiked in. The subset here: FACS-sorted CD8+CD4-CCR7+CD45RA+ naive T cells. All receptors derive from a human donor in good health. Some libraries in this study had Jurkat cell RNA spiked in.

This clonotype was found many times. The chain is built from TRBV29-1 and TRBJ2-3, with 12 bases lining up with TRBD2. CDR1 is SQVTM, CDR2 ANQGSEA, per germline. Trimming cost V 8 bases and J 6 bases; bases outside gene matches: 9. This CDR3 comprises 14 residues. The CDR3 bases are TGCAGCACCCTAGGACTAGCGGGGTCGGATACGCAGTATTTT. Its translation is CSTLGLAGSDTQYF.

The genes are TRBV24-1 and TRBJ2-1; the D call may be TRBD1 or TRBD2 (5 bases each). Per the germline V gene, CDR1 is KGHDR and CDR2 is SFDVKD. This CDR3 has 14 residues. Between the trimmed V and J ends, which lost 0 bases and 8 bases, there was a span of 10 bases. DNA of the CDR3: TGTGCCACCAGTGATTTGGAGGGGTACGATGAGCAGTTCTTC. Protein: CATSDLEGYDEQFF.

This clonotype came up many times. CDR3: CASSPRGGYSGRSYNEQFF. The CDR3 nucleotides are TGTGCCAGCAGTCCTCGGGGGGGATATAGCGGGAGGTCGTACAATGAGCAGTTCTTC. The chain is built from TRBV12-3 or TRBV12-4 and TRBJ2-1; 10 bases align to TRBD2. J was trimmed by 4 bases and V by 5 bases; bases with no gene match: 17. The CDR3 extends over 19 amino acids.

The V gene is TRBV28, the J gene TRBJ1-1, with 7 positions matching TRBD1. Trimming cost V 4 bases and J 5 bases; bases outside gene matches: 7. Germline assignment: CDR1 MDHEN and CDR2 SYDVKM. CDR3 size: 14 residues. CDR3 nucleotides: TGTGCCAGCAGTTCCACAGGGGTGGGAACTGAAGCTTTCTTT. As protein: CASSSTGVGTEAFF.

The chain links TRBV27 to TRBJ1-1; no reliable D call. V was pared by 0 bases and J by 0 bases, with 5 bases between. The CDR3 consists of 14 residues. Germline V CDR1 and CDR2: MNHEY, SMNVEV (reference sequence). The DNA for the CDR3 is TGTGCCAGCAGTTTATCGATGTTGAACACTGAAGCTTTCTTT. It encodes CASSLSMLNTEAFF.

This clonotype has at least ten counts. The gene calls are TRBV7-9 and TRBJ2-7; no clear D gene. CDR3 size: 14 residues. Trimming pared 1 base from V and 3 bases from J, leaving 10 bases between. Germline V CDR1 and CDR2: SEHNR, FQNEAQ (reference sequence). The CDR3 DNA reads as TGTGCCAGCAGCTTAGAGGGCAGCTTCTACGAGCAGTACTTC. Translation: CASSLEGSFYEQYF.

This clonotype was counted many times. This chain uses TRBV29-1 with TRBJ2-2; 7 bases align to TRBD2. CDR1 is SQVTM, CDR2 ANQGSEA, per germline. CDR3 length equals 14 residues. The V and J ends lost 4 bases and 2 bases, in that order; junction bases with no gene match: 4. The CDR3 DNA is TGCAGCGTTGGGGGACTACCTAACACCGGGGAGCTGTTTTTT. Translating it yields CSVGGLPNTGELFF.

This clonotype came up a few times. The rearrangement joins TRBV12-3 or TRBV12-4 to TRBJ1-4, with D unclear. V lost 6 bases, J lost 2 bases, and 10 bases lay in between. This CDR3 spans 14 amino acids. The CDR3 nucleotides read TGTGCCAGCAGCCAAGAAGTCACTAATGAAAAACTGTTTTTT. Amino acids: CASSQEVTNEKLFF.

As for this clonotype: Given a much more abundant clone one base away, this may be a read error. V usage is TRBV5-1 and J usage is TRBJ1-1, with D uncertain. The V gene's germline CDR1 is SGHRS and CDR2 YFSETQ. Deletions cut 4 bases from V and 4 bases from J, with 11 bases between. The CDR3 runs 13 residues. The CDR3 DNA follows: TGCGCCAGCAGCCTTTTAGGGAGCACTGAAGCTTTCTTT. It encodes CASSLLGSTEAFF.

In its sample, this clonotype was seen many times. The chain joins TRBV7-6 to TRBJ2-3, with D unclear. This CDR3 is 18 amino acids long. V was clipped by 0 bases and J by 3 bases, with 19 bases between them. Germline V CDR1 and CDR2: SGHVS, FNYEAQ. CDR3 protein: CASSLAHSYGPSTDTQYF. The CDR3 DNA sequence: TGTGCCAGCAGCTTAGCGCATTCGTACGGCCCTTCAACAGATACGCAGTATTTT.